The source of this T cell receptor beta chain is a study of spatial heterogeneity in lung cancer. For the study at large: Among detected sequences, beta-chain ones consistently exceeded alpha-chain ones in number.

Study results and caveats: Counts of expanded alpha and beta TCRs within tumors tracked the tumor nonsynonymous mutation count.

Remarks on this clonotype: Its matching antigen is unknown.

Sample time point: sample taken at primary tumor resection. There were 70 to 80 donors, all of them untreated patients with early-stage non-small cell lung cancer. Every molecule of TCR cDNA had its own unique molecular identifier. TCRdb redid the calling of the 5' RACE reads with MiXCR, one entry per CDR3 protein. Among 1,500 to 2,000 distinct CDR3 sequences listed, 16% were seen once. This specimen was lung tumor tissue, taken at surgery. This TCR was sampled from a female donor with early-stage non-small cell lung cancer.

The CDR3 here is CASSLNGQPEFNTGELFF. CDR3 DNA sequence: TGCGCCAGCAGCTTGAATGGGCAGCCCGAGTTTAACACCGGGGAGCTGTTTTTT. The J gene is TRBJ2-2, the V gene TRBV5-1, with no clear D. V was cut by 1 base and J by 2 bases, with 18 bases left in between. The length of the CDR3 is 18 residues. Germline CDR1 is SGHRS and CDR2 is YFSETQ.